This T cell receptor (beta chain) was captured by sequencing in a study of technical replicates of blood from a few donors. Germline V gene data show CDR1 as ENHRY and CDR2 as SYGVKD. This CDR3 region has 14 residues. Trimming shortened V by 8 bases and J by 3 bases, and 15 bases separated the two germline ends. Profiling relied on immunoSEQ multiplex PCR, and the TCRdb table lists in-frame clones only, not all of them. Of under 90,000 clones in the sample, approximately 93% were seen once. This chain joins TRBV10-3 and TRBJ2-3; TRBD2 is a possible D gene (5 bases). The source of this sequence is a human donor in good health. The material sequenced was T cells isolated from PBMCs. In DNA, the CDR3 is TGTGCCATCTCCGAGGGTTTATGGACAGATACGCAGTATTTT. Protein: CAISEGLWTDTQYF.